This TCR beta chain derives from a study of control samples from healthy donors and cancer patients. Method: immunoSEQ multiplex PCR; TCRdb's copy keeps in-frame clones and lacks some. The sample consists of 80,000 or so clones, 85% to 95% of them appearing once. This CDR3 has 12 residues. Trimming left V 2 bases short and J 7 bases short, with 8 bases between. The sequencing input was blood. The origin of this receptor is a woman aged 40 to 50 in good health. The chain carries TRBV12-3 or TRBV12-4 and TRBJ1-1, with unresolved D. CDR3 region: CASSLRSREAFF. The CDR3 DNA sequence: TGTGCCAGCAGTTTAAGAAGCCGTGAAGCTTTCTTT.